The clone carrying this TCR beta chain has a handful of counts. Its antigen remains unknown. Purity above 95% was achieved in all sorted populations. Germline values: CDR1 MNHEY, CDR2 SVGAGI. The CDR3 loop spans 13 amino acids. Trimming removed 7 bases at V and 1 base at J, with 11 bases between. This sample was taken from a study of beta chain features in type 1 diabetes. Of the isolated RNA, all was reverse transcribed, and so the sequenced material was expressed TCRB transcripts. Method: immunoSEQ multiplex PCR; TCRdb's copy keeps in-frame clones and lacks some. The sample shows 150,000 to 190,000 clones, about 7.3% of them seen only once. Points from the study as a whole: Fewer junction insertions and more nucleotide deletions appeared in type 1 diabetes patients.

This chain connects TRBV6-5 to TRBJ2-7; unclear D gene. The sequence came from a young man in good health. Specimen: central memory CD4+ T cells from blood. The CDR3 reads CASTKSESYEQYF. In DNA form, the CDR3 reads TGTGCCAGCACCAAGAGTGAATCCTACGAGCAGTACTTC.